The 7 T cell receptor beta chains presented below share a single source sample, sequenced in a study of blood T cell repertoires in COVID-19. Libraries were prepared by immunoSEQ multiplex PCR; TCRdb keeps only in-frame clonotypes and omits some of them. The sample includes 250,000 to 350,000 clones, around 87% seen only once; the top ten take around 7.8%. Input material: peripheral blood. The source of these receptors is a woman aged 50 to 65 who had recovered from COVID-19.

The chain employs TRBV5-1 and TRBJ1-5; 10 bases align to TRBD1. This CDR3 is built from 15 residues. The germline V gene encodes CDR1 SGHRS and CDR2 YFSETQ. With V trimmed by 0 bases and J by 5 bases, 2 bases remained unmatched. The CDR3 loop reads CASSLEGQGHQPQHF. CDR3 nucleotide sequence: TGCGCCAGCAGCTTGGAGGGACAGGGGCATCAGCCCCAGCATTTT.

The chain is built from TRBV27 and TRBJ1-6; TRBD1 matches at 9 bases. CDR1 and CDR2 from the germline V gene are MNHEY and SMNVEV (reference sequence). The CDR3 is 16 residues long. Germline trimming cut 9 bases from V and 6 bases from J; bases unmatched to any gene: 12. The CDR3 sequence is CASQGQGYSPNSPLHF. CDR3 coding DNA: TGTGCCAGTCAGGGACAGGGTTATTCCCCTAATTCACCCCTCCACTTT.

This clone was recorded a few times. The genes are TRBV5-1 and TRBJ2-7; 12 bases align to TRBD2. Trimming took 0 bases from V and 5 from J; bases not matched to a gene: 6. The CDR3 extends over 16 amino acids. Germline values: CDR1 SGHRS, CDR2 YFSETQ. This CDR3 reads CASSLASGLAGNEQYF. The CDR3 DNA is TGCGCCAGCAGCTTGGCCTCCGGACTAGCGGGAAACGAGCAGTACTTC.

The chain combines TRBV28 with TRBJ1-2; D is unclear. Trimming shortened V by 1 base and J by 3 bases, and 6 bases separated the two germline ends. The germline CDR1 and CDR2 sequences are MDHEN and SYDVKM. The CDR3 is 13 amino acids. CDR3 nucleotides: TGTGCCAGCAGTTTATCCCAGGACTATGGCTACACCTTC. Its translation is CASSLSQDYGYTF.

In this sample, this clone turned up once. The genes are TRBV4-3 and TRBJ2-7, with 12 bases matching TRBD2. V dropped 0 bases and J dropped 5; count of bases not matched to a gene: 8. CDR3 length: 17 amino acids. The germline V gene has CDR1 LGHNA and CDR2 YSLEER. This CDR3 reads CASSQEFSTSGSDEQYF. The DNA of the CDR3 is TGCGCCAGCAGCCAAGAGTTCTCGACTAGCGGGAGTGACGAGCAGTACTTC.

The CDR3 bases are TGCAGTGCTTACCACCCTAATGGCTACACCTTC. It specifies CSAYHPNGYTF. The chain carries TRBV20-1 and TRBJ1-2; D not certain. The germline gives CDR1 DFQATT, CDR2 SNEGSKA (reference sequence). CDR3 size: 11 residues. Trimming removed 5 bases from V and 6 bases from J, with 10 bases in between.

The chain recombines TRBV27 with TRBJ1-5, with TRBD1 matching over 8 bases. The CDR3 loop spans 15 amino acids. Germline V gene data show CDR1 as MNHEY and CDR2 as SMNVEV (reference sequence). Trimming took 6 bases from V and 3 from J; bases not matched to a gene: 7. CDR3 sequence (DNA): TGTGCCAGCAGCAGAGGACAGGGCTACAATCAGCCCCAGCATTTT. It yields the protein CASSRGQGYNQPQHF.